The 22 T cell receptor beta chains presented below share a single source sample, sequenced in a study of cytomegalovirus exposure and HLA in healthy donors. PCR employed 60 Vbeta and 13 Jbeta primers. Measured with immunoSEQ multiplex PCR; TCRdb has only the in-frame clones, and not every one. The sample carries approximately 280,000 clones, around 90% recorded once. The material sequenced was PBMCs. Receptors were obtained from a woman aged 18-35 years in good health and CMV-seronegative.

CDR3 protein: CAWSVGDFREQYF. The CDR3 DNA reads TGTGCCTGGAGTGTTGGAGACTTTCGCGAGCAGTACTTC. This sequence joins TRBV30 and TRBJ2-7; the D is unclear. In germline, CDR1 is GTSNPN, CDR2 SVGIG (reference sequence). The CDR3 has 13 residues. Trimming stripped 0 bases from V and 6 bases from J, with 12 bases between.

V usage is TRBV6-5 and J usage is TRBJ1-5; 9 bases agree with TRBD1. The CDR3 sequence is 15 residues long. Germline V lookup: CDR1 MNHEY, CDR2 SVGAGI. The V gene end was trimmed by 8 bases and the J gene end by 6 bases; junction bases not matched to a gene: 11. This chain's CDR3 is CASGYGQGSTQPQHF. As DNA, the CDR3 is TGTGCCAGCGGGTACGGACAGGGGTCGACTCAGCCCCAGCATTTT.

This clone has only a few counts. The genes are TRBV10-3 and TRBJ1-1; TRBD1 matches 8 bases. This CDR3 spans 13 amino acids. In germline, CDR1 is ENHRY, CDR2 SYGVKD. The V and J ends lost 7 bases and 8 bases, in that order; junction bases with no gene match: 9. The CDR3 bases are TGTGCCATCAAAACAGGGGGAACAGGAGAAGCTTTCTTT. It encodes CAIKTGGTGEAFF.

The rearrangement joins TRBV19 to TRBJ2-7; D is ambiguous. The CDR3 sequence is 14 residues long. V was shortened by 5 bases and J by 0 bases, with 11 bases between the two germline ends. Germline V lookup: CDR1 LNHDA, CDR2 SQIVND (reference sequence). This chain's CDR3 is CASSPWRASYEQYF. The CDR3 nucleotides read TGTGCCAGTAGTCCCTGGAGAGCCTCCTACGAGCAGTACTTC.

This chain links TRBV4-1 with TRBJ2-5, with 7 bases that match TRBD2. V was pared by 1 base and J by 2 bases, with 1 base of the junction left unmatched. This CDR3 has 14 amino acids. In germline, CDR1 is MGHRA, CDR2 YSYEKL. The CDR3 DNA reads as TGCGCCAGCAGCCAAGCGGGGGGACAAGAGACCCAGTACTTC. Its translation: CASSQAGGQETQYF.

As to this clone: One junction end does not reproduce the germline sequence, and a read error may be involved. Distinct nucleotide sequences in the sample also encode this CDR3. The CDR3 spells CASSPDGRGQGFSYNSPLHF. In DNA form, the CDR3 reads TGCGCCAGCAGCCCCGATGGGCGTGGACAGGGCTTCTCCTATAATTCCCCCCTCCACTTT. The chain uses TRBV5-1 and TRBJ1-6; TRBD1 matches at 8 bases. The CDR3 spans 20 residues. Looked up from germline, CDR1 is SGHRS and CDR2 is YFSETQ. The full variable domain, with the rest looked up from reference TRBV5-1 and TRBJ1-6, is KAGVTQTPRYLIKTRGQQVTLSCSPISGHRSVSWYQQTPGQGLQFLFEYFSETQRNKGNFPGRFSGRQFSNSRSEMNVSTLELGDSALYLCASSPDGRGQGFSYNSPLHFGNGTRLTVT.

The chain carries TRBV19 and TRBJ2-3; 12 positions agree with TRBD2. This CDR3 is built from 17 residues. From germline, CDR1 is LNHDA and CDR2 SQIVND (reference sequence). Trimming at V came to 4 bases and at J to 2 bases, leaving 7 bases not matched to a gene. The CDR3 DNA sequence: TGTGCCAGTAGTAGGGCACTAGCGGGGGGCAACACAGATACGCAGTATTTT. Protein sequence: CASSRALAGGNTDTQYF.

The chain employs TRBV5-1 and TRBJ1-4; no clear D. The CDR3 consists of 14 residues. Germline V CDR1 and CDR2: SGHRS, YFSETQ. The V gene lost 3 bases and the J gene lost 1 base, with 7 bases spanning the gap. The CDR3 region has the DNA TGCGCCAGCAGCTCCGGAGGAACTAATGAAAAACTGTTTTTT. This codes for CASSSGGTNEKLFF.

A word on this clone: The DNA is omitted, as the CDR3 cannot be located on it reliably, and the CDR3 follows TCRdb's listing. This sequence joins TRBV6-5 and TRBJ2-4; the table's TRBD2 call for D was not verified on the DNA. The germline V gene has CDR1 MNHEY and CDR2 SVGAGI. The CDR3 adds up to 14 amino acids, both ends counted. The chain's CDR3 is CASSSSGGQNIQYF.

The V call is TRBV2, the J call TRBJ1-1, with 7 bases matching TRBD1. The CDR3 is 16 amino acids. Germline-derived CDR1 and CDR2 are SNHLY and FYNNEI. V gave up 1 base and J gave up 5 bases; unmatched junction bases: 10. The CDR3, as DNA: TGTGCCAGCAGTGAAGATGTCAGGGGGTCGCGTACTGAAGCTTTCTTT. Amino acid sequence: CASSEDVRGSRTEAFF.

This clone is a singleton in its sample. CDR3 in amino acids: CASSGTGGLDNEQFF. In DNA, the CDR3 is TGTGCCAGCAGCGGGACAGGGGGCTTGGACAATGAGCAGTTCTTC. The chain links TRBV11-2 to TRBJ2-1; TRBD1 matches at 12 bases. The CDR3 is made up of 15 amino acids. V was clipped by 5 bases and J by 5 bases; unmatched bases: 4. Germline CDR1 reads SGHAT; CDR2 reads FQNNGV.

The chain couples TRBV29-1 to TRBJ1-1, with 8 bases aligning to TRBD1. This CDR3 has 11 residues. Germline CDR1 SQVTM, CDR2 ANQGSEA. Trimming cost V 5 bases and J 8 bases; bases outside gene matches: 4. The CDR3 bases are TGCAGCGTTACTGGACAGGGAGAAGCTTTCTTT. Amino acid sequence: CSVTGQGEAFF.

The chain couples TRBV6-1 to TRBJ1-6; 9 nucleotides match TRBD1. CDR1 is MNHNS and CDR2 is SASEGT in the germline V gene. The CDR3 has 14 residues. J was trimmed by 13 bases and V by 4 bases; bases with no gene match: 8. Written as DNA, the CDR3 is TGTGCCAGCAGTGGGGGACAGGGAAGCCGTCCCCTCCACTTT. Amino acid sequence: CASSGGQGSRPLHF.

The CDR3 loop is CASSRGEGDGYTF. The CDR3 nucleotides read TGTGCCAGCAGCCGAGGGGAGGGAGATGGCTACACCTTC. The V gene is TRBV6-6, the J gene TRBJ1-2; D possibly corresponds to TRBD1 (5 bases). Germline CDR1 reads MNHNY; CDR2 reads SVGAGI (reference sequence). The CDR3 is made up of 13 amino acids. V was cut by 6 bases and J by 6 bases, with 14 bases left in between.

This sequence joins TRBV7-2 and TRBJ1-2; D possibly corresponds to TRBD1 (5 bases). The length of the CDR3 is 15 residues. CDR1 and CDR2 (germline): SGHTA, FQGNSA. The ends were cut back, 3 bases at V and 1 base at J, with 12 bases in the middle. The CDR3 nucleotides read TGTGCCAGCAGCTTCCCAGGACATTTTAACTATGGCTACACCTTC. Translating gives CASSFPGHFNYGYTF.

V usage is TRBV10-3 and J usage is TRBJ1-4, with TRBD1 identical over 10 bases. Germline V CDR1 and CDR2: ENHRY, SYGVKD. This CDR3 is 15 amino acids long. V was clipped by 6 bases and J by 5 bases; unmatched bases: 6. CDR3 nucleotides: TGTGCCATCAGCACGACAGGGGGCATCAATGAAAAACTGTTTTTT. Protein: CAISTTGGINEKLFF.

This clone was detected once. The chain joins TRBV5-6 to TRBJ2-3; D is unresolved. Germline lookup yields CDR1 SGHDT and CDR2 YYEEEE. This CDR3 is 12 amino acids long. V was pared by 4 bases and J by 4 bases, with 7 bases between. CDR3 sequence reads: CASSRNPDTQYF. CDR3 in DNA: TGTGCCAGCAGCCGTAATCCAGATACGCAGTATTTT.

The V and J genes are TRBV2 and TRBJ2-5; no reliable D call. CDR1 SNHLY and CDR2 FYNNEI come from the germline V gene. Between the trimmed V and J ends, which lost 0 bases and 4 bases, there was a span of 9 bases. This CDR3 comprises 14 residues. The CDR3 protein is CASSEAGYSETQYF. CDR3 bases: TGTGCCAGCAGTGAAGCCGGGTATTCAGAGACCCAGTACTTC.

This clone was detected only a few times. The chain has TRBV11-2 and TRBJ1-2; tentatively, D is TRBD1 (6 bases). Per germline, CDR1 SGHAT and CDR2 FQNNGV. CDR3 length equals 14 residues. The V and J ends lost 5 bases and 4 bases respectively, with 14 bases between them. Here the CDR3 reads CASSQGQNTYGYTF. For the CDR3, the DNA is TGTGCCAGCAGCCAAGGACAGAATACCTATGGCTACACCTTC.

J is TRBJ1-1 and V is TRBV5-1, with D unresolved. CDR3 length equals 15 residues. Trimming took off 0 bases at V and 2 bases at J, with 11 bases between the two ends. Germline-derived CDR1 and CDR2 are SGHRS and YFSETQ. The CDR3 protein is CASSLGPSINTEAFF. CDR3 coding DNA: TGCGCCAGCAGCTTGGGTCCGAGTATCAACACTGAAGCTTTCTTT.

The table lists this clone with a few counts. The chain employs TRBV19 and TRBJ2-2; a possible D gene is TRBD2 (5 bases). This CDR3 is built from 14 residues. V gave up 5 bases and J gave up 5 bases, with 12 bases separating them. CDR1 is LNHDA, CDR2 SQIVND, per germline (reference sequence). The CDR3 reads CASSSSGNTGELFF. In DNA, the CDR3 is TGTGCCAGTAGTTCGTCGGGGAATACCGGGGAGCTGTTTTTT. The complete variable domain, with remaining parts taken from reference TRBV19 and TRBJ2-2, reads DGGITQSPKYLFRKEGQNVTLSCEQNLNHDAMYWYRQDPGQGLRLIYYSQIVNDFQKGDIAEGYSVSREKKESFPLTVTSAQKNPTAFYLCASSSSGNTGELFFGEGSRLTVL.

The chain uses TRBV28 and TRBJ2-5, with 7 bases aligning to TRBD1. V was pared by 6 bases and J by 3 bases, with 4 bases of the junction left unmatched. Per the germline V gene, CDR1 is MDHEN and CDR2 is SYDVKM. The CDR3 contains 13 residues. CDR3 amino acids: CASRRQGKETQYF. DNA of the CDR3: TGTGCCAGCAGGAGACAGGGTAAAGAGACCCAGTACTTC.